The rows below give T cell receptor beta chains drawn from one sample of a study of T-cell reconstitution after alpha-beta-depleted transplantation in children. TCRdb reanalysed the PCR reads using MiXCR and keeps one entry per CDR3 protein. The table shows nearly 350,000 distinct CDR3 sequences, with roughly 15% occurring only once. This specimen consisted of PBMCs, mostly from graft donor cells, obtained 360 days after TCRalphabeta/CD19-depleted stem cell transplant. Receptors were obtained from a male patient aged 2 to 9 who had a stem cell transplant for acute lymphoblastic leukemia, so the T cells may come from the graft donor. Each CDR3 is given with its conserved first and last residue. The D gene is left open where the match is weak. Clone size is shown for a subset of rows, as once, few, many or a class of expanded clone.

D gene: TRBD1
J gene: TRBJ2-7
V gene: TRBV20-1
clone size: .
CDR3 protein: CSAGGFYEQYF
CDR3 DNA: TGCAGTGCAGGGGGCTTCTACGAGCAGTACTTC

D gene: TRBD2
J gene: TRBJ2-2
V gene: TRBV6-2/TRBV6-3
clone size: .
CDR3 protein: CASIASGYLNTGELFF
CDR3 DNA: TGTGCCAGCATAGCTAGCGGGTACTTGAACACCGGGGAGCTGTTTTTT

D gene: TRBD1
J gene: TRBJ2-1
V gene: TRBV6-2/TRBV6-3
clone size: few
CDR3 protein: CASSYRFDRVSYNEQFF
CDR3 DNA: TGTGCCAGCAGTTACCGCTTCGACAGGGTCTCCTACAATGAGCAGTTCTTC

D gene: .
J gene: TRBJ2-3
V gene: TRBV7-6
clone size: many
CDR3 protein: CASSYREDTQYF
CDR3 DNA: TGTGCCAGCAGTTACCGGGAAGATACGCAGTATTTT

D gene: .
J gene: TRBJ2-7
V gene: TRBV4-1
clone size: few
CDR3 protein: CASSQVVPGPSYEQYF
CDR3 DNA: TGCGCCAGCAGCCAAGTTGTTCCCGGGCCCTCCTACGAGCAGTACTTC

D gene: TRBD1
J gene: TRBJ2-7
V gene: TRBV7-7
clone size: .
CDR3 protein: CASSSGTGGHEQYF
CDR3 DNA: TGTGCTAGCAGCTCGGGGACAGGGGGCCACGAGCAGTACTTC

D gene: .
J gene: TRBJ1-6
V gene: TRBV6-2/TRBV6-3
clone size: .
CDR3 protein: CASSYAYNSPLHF
CDR3 DNA: TGTGCCAGCAGTTACGCGTATAATTCACCCCTCCACTTT

D gene: .
J gene: TRBJ2-5
V gene: TRBV20-1
clone size: many
CDR3 protein: CSAQPGDEQETQYF
CDR3 DNA: TGCAGTGCTCAGCCGGGAGATGAGCAAGAGACCCAGTACTTC

D gene: .
J gene: TRBJ1-6
V gene: TRBV6-5
clone size: .
CDR3 protein: CASSYRGAISPLHF
CDR3 DNA: TGTGCCAGCAGTTACAGGGGAGCTATTTCACCCCTCCACTTT

D gene: .
J gene: TRBJ2-7
V gene: TRBV25-1
clone size: many
CDR3 protein: CASSVIGDSYEQYF
CDR3 DNA: TGTGCCAGCAGTGTTATCGGGGATTCCTACGAGCAGTACTTC

D gene: TRBD1
J gene: TRBJ1-2
V gene: TRBV20-1
clone size: .
CDR3 protein: CSVQTGNYGYTF
CDR3 DNA: TGCAGTGTTCAGACAGGGAACTATGGCTACACCTTC

D gene: .
J gene: TRBJ2-3
V gene: TRBV12-3/TRBV12-4
clone size: .
CDR3 protein: CASSLVYSPTDTQYF
CDR3 DNA: TGTGCCAGCAGTTTAGTCTACAGCCCCACAGATACGCAGTATTTT

D gene: .
J gene: TRBJ1-1
V gene: TRBV27
clone size: .
CDR3 protein: CASSATLLTGAERNTEAFF
CDR3 DNA: TGTGCCAGCAGCGCTACCCTACTGACAGGAGCTGAGAGGAACACTGAAGCTTTCTTT

D gene: TRBD2
J gene: TRBJ2-1
V gene: TRBV25-1
clone size: few
CDR3 protein: CASSVTSGIYNEQFF
CDR3 DNA: TGTGCCAGCAGCGTGACTAGCGGGATATACAATGAGCAGTTCTTC

D gene: TRBD2
J gene: TRBJ2-5
V gene: TRBV15
clone size: many
CDR3 protein: CATSRDRRASGREETQYF
CDR3 DNA: TGTGCCACCAGCAGAGATCGGCGGGCTAGCGGGAGAGAGGAGACCCAGTACTTC

D gene: .
J gene: TRBJ1-5
V gene: TRBV4-1
clone size: few
CDR3 protein: CASSREALGPQHF
CDR3 DNA: TGCGCCAGCAGCCGCGAGGCCTTAGGGCCCCAGCATTTT

D gene: .
J gene: TRBJ2-7
V gene: TRBV28
clone size: few
CDR3 protein: CASNRQDYEQYF
CDR3 DNA: TGTGCCAGCAATCGACAAGACTACGAGCAGTACTTC

D gene: TRBD2
J gene: TRBJ2-1
V gene: TRBV5-5
clone size: few
CDR3 protein: CASSLSGTSGYNEQFF
CDR3 DNA: TGTGCCAGCAGCTTGTCCGGGACTAGCGGTTACAATGAGCAGTTCTTC

D gene: TRBD2
J gene: TRBJ2-5
V gene: TRBV12-3/TRBV12-4
clone size: few
CDR3 protein: CASSFSGVHQETQYF
CDR3 DNA: TGTGCCAGCAGTTTTAGCGGGGTTCACCAAGAGACCCAGTACTTC

D gene: .
J gene: TRBJ1-2
V gene: TRBV20-1
clone size: .
CDR3 protein: CSARHMKTGRGRYGYTF
CDR3 DNA: TGCAGTGCTAGACATATGAAAACAGGGAGGGGCCGCTATGGCTACACCTTC

D gene: .
J gene: TRBJ1-2
V gene: TRBV11-2
clone size: .
CDR3 protein: CASSLAPRNYGYTF
CDR3 DNA: TGTGCCAGCAGCTTAGCCCCGCGCAACTATGGCTACACCTTC

D gene: TRBD1
J gene: TRBJ1-3
V gene: TRBV19
clone size: few
CDR3 protein: CASSTGQGSSSGNTIYF
CDR3 DNA: TGTGCCAGTAGTACCGGACAGGGATCGAGCTCTGGAAACACCATATATTTT

D gene: TRBD2
J gene: TRBJ2-1
V gene: TRBV20-1
clone size: .
CDR3 protein: CSATHRGSLAGASYNEQFF
CDR3 DNA: TGCAGTGCTACCCACAGGGGCAGCCTAGCGGGAGCTTCCTACAATGAGCAGTTCTTC

D gene: TRBD2
J gene: TRBJ2-3
V gene: TRBV6-2/TRBV6-3
clone size: few
CDR3 protein: CASTPRPTSGRPSSTDTQYF
CDR3 DNA: TGTGCCAGCACTCCCCGTCCGACTAGCGGGAGGCCCTCTAGCACAGATACGCAGTATTTT

D gene: .
J gene: TRBJ2-3
V gene: TRBV15
clone size: few
CDR3 protein: CATSRDSSTDTQYF
CDR3 DNA: TGTGCCACCAGCAGAGATTCGAGCACAGATACGCAGTATTTT

D gene: .
J gene: TRBJ2-7
V gene: TRBV5-6
clone size: few
CDR3 protein: CASSLDRLAGYSYEQYF
CDR3 DNA: TGTGCCAGCAGCTTAGACCGTTTGGCCGGGTACTCCTACGAGCAGTACTTC